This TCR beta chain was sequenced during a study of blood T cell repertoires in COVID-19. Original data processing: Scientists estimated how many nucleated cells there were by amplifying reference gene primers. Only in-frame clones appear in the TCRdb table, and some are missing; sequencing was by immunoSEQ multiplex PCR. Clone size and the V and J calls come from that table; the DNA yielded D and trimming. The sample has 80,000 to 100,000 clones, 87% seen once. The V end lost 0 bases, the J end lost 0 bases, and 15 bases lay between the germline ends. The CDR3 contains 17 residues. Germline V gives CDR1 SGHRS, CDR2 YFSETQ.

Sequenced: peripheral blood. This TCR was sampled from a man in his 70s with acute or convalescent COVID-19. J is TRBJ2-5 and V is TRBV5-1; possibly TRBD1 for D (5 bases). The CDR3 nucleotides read TGCGCCAGCAGCTTGGCTACAGGCGGTGCGTACCAAGAGACCCAGTACTTC. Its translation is CASSLATGGAYQETQYF.